This T cell receptor (beta chain) was sequenced during a study of cytomegalovirus exposure and HLA in healthy donors. This clone was counted between two and nine times. The antigen is undetermined. Study findings and constraints: Roughly uniform depth of sequencing across donors was assumed in presence/absence analyses. The authors later linked a missense DCLRE1C variant to TCR beta V- and J-gene trimming. Further analysis, carried out later, found HLA-associated TCR beta chains more clonally expanded than equally common other chains.

This PCR relied on a set of 60 Vbeta primers and 13 Jbeta primers. The protocol was immunoSEQ multiplex PCR, while the TCRdb copy is restricted to in-frame clones and leaves out a portion. The data show approximately 130,000 clones, approximately 80% seen once. Unmatched junction bases numbered 9, after V lost 6 bases and J lost 5 bases. From germline, CDR1 is SNHLY and CDR2 FYNNEI. The CDR3 contains 16 residues. Sequenced sample: PBMCs. The chain is built from TRBV2 and TRBJ1-5; 11 bases are a match to TRBD1. The receptor comes from a woman under 30 in good health and CMV-seronegative. CDR3 coding DNA: TGTGCCAGCAGCTCAAACCGGGACAGGGGGTATCAGCCCCAGCATTTT. It encodes CASSSNRDRGYQPQHF.